These T cell receptor beta chains were read from a single sample in a study of blood T cell repertoires in COVID-19. TCRdb's copy holds only in-frame clones and misses some; the assay was immunoSEQ multiplex PCR. The table lists fewer than 90,000 clones, approximately 80% of them singletons. Sequencing was performed on peripheral blood. These receptors were obtained from a man aged 50 or older with acute or convalescent COVID-19. CDR3s include the opening cysteine and the closing phenylalanine or tryptophan. Each record gives: V gene, D gene, clone size, J gene, CDR3 DNA, CDR3 protein. A D gene is named only where the DNA matches it firmly. The size of a clone is reported for some rows only, either as once, few or many, or as a class for expanded clones.

>TRBV6-5|TRBD1|-|TRBJ1-4
TGTGCCAGCACCAGGGGGCCTGGAGAAAAACTGTTTTTT
CASTRGPGEKLFF
>TRBV5-8|TRBD2|few|TRBJ2-3
TGTGCCAGCAGCTTGGGCGTGTTAAGCGGGGGAAGCACAGATACGCAGTATTTT
CASSLGVLSGGSTDTQYF
>TRBV5-1|-|few|TRBJ1-2
TGCGCCAGCAGCTCCCGGACAGAAGCCTATGGCTACACCTTC
CASSSRTEAYGYTF
>TRBV12-3/TRBV12-4|-|-|TRBJ2-7
TGTGCCAGCAGATTGGAAGGGAGCTACGAGCAGTACTTC
CASRLEGSYEQYF
>TRBV29-1|-|once|TRBJ1-2
TGCAGCGCCAGAAGGGAGAACTATGGCTACACCTTC
CSARRENYGYTF
>TRBV11-1|-|once|TRBJ2-3
TGTGCCAGCAGCTCCCAGACAGTCACAGATACGCAGTATTTT
CASSSQTVTDTQYF
>TRBV6-2/TRBV6-3|TRBD2|once|TRBJ2-7
TGTGCCAGCAGTGAGACTAGCGGGGTGTACGAGCAGTACTTC
CASSETSGVYEQYF
>TRBV5-8|-|-|TRBJ2-4
TGTGCCAGCAGCTTGGGACAGCTAGCCAAAAACATTCAGTACTTC
CASSLGQLAKNIQYF
>TRBV11-3|TRBD2|-|TRBJ2-3
TGTGCCAGCAGCCATACGGCGGGGGACACAGATACGCAGTATTTT
CASSHTAGDTDTQYF
>TRBV4-3|TRBD1|once|TRBJ1-2
TGCGCCAGCAGCCAGGGGACAGAGGACTATGGCTACACCTTC
CASSQGTEDYGYTF
>TRBV7-2|-|-|TRBJ1-6
TGTGCCAGCAGCTTAAAAGGGGGTAATTCACCCCTCCACTTT
CASSLKGGNSPLHF
>TRBV15|-|once|TRBJ2-1
TGTGCCACCAGCAGGTTAAATGAGCAGTTCTTC
CATSRLNEQFF
>TRBV14|-|-|TRBJ2-1
TGTGCCAGCAGCCAAGTCCCTGGTAGTGAGCAGTTCTTC
CASSQVPGSEQFF
>TRBV7-2|-|few|TRBJ1-1
TGTGCCAGCAGCTTACAGGGAGGTACTGAAGCTTTCTTT
CASSLQGGTEAFF
>TRBV4-1|TRBD1|-|TRBJ2-6
TGCGCCAGCAGCGACAGGGGGCCGGAGAGCTCTGGGGCCAACGTCCTGACTTTC
CASSDRGPESSGANVLTF
>TRBV4-2|-|-|TRBJ2-5
TGTGCCAGCAGCCAGGGGGCTGGAGAGACCCAGTACTTC
CASSQGAGETQYF
>TRBV5-5|TRBD2|-|TRBJ2-3
TGTGCCAGCAGCACCCGACTAGCGGGAGGGAGCACAGATACGCAGTATTTT
CASSTRLAGGSTDTQYF
>TRBV5-1|TRBD2|-|TRBJ2-1
TGCGCCAGCAGCTTCGGACTAGCAGTCGACAATGAGCAGTTCTTC
CASSFGLAVDNEQFF
>TRBV5-6|TRBD1|-|TRBJ2-7
TGTGCCAGCAGCCGGAGGACAGGGTTTTCGGGGCAGTACTTC
CASSRRTGFSGQYF
>TRBV9|TRBD2|-|TRBJ2-7
TGTGCCAGCAGCCCCCAACCGACTAGCGGGAGGGTCGAGCAGTACTTC
CASSPQPTSGRVEQYF
>TRBV7-9|TRBD1|-|TRBJ1-2
TGTGCCAGCAGCCTCATAGGACAGGGGGCGGCTGGCTACACCTTC
CASSLIGQGAAGYTF
>TRBV19|TRBD1|-|TRBJ1-6
TGTGCCAGCCAGGACAGGGAGATCAGCAATTCACCCCTCCACTTT
CASQDREISNSPLHF
>TRBV7-8|-|-|TRBJ2-4
TGTGCCAGCAGCTCGGGGACTGCTGGTAACCCGGCCAAAAACATTCAGTACTTC
CASSSGTAGNPAKNIQYF
>TRBV6-5|-|-|TRBJ1-5
TGTGCCAGCAGTTACGGTCAAGCTCCGCATTTT
CASSYGQAPHF
>TRBV29-1|-|-|TRBJ1-2
TGCAGCGTTGCCACGGGAGGCTATGGCTACACCTTC
CSVATGGYGYTF
>TRBV6-6|-|-|TRBJ2-7
TGTGCCAGCAGACACGGGACTGCAGAATCCTACGAGCAGTACTTC
CASRHGTAESYEQYF
>TRBV18|-|-|TRBJ2-3
TGTGCCAGCTCACCACCGGATCGGGCAGATACGCAGTATTTT
CASSPPDRADTQYF
>TRBV7-3|-|-|TRBJ2-2
TGTGCCAGCAGCCGTCAGGGCACCGGGGAGCTGTTTTTT
CASSRQGTGELFF
>TRBV4-3|-|-|TRBJ2-3
TGCGCCAGCAGCCAAGATCGAGCAGCAGGTACAGATACGCAGTATTTT
CASSQDRAAGTDTQYF
>TRBV11-2|TRBD1|-|TRBJ1-4
TGTGCCAGCAGCTTTTTATCGTCGCAGGGGGCTAGTGAAAAACTGTTTTTT
CASSFLSSQGASEKLFF
>TRBV19|-|-|TRBJ2-3
TGTGCCAGTACGAAGATAGGCACAGATACGCAGTATTTT
CASTKIGTDTQYF
>TRBV27|TRBD1|few|TRBJ1-6
TGTGCCAGCAGTCCGGACAGGGTGGGATCACCCCTCCACTTT
CASSPDRVGSPLHF
>TRBV7-2|TRBD1|-|TRBJ1-3
TGTGCCAGCAGCTCTGGGACAGGGGAAGGAAACACCATATATTTT
CASSSGTGEGNTIYF
>TRBV28|TRBD2|-|TRBJ2-7
TGTGCCAGCAGTTTAGTTGGGACTAGCGGGAGGCCCAGACAGCAGTACTTC
CASSLVGTSGRPRQQYF
>TRBV20-1|-|-|TRBJ2-1
TGCAGTGCTGACAGATACAATGAGCAGTTCTTC
CSADRYNEQFF
>TRBV5-3|TRBD1|-|TRBJ1-5
TGTGCCAGAAGCCCTAGACAGGGGCGGTCTGATAGCAATCAGCCCCAGCATTTT
CARSPRQGRSDSNQPQHF
>TRBV25-1|-|-|TRBJ2-2
TGTGCCAGCAGTGATACAGGGAGGGAGCTGTTTTTT
CASSDTGRELFF
>TRBV6-5|-|once|TRBJ1-6
TGTGCCAGCAGAAAGGAACCGGGAATCAATTCACCCCTCCACTTT
CASRKEPGINSPLHF
>TRBV28|-|once|TRBJ1-5
TGTGCCAGCAGGAGCGGAGGTCAGCCCCAGCATTTT
CASRSGGQPQHF
>TRBV28|TRBD1|-|TRBJ2-2
TGTGCCAGCAGTACAGTCGGGACAGGGGGCACCGGGGAGCTGTTTTTT
CASSTVGTGGTGELFF